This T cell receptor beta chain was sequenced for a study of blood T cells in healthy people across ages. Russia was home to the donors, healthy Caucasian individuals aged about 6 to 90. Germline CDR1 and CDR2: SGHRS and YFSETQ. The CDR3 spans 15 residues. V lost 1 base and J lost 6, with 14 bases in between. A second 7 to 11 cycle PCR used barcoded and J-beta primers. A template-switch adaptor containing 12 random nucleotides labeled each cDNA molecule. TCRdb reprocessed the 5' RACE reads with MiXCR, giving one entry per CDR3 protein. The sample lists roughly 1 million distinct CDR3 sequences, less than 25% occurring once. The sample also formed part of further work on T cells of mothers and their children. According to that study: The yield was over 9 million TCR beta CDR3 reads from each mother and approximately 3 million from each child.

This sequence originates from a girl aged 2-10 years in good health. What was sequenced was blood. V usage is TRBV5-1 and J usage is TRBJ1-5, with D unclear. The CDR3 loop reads CASSLSAGSGQPQHF. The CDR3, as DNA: TGCGCCAGCAGCTTGTCGGCGGGATCCGGTCAGCCCCAGCATTTT. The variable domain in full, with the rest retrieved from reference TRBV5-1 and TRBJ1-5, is KAGVTQTPRYLIKTRGQQVTLSCSPISGHRSVSWYQQTPGQGLQFLFEYFSETQRNKGNFPGRFSGRQFSNSRSEMNVSTLELGDSALYLCASSLSAGSGQPQHFGDGTRLSIL.